The rows below give T cell receptor beta chains drawn from one sample of a study of CD8 T cells in ankylosing spondylitis. TCRdb redid the calling of the 5' RACE reads with MiXCR, one entry per CDR3 protein. The repertoire consists of around 890,000 distinct CDR3 sequences, with 12% occurring once and the leading ten covering 0.51%. Sequencing was performed on blood, either unsorted or a sorted T cell fraction (not recorded which). Every receptor here comes from a male donor with ankylosing spondylitis. CDR3s include the opening cysteine and the closing phenylalanine or tryptophan. D genes are given only for firm matches. Not every row has a clone size; where given, it reads once, few, many or a size class.

clone size: few
J gene: TRBJ1-6
V gene: TRBV7-2
D gene: NA
CDR3 DNA: TGTGCCAGCAGCTTAGTCTCGGATTCACCCCTCCACTTT
CDR3 protein: CASSLVSDSPLHF

clone size: few
J gene: TRBJ2-1
V gene: TRBV9
D gene: TRBD2
CDR3 DNA: TGTGCCAGCAGCCTACGAGCGGGGGTTACCTACAATGAGCAGTTCTTC
CDR3 protein: CASSLRAGVTYNEQFF

clone size: few
J gene: TRBJ2-5
V gene: TRBV5-6
D gene: TRBD1
CDR3 DNA: TGTGCCAGCAGCGTAGCTCAGGGGGACCAAGAGACCCAGTACTTC
CDR3 protein: CASSVAQGDQETQYF

clone size: few
J gene: TRBJ2-2
V gene: TRBV18
D gene: TRBD1
CDR3 DNA: TGTGCCAGCTCATCTGGACAGGGCGGGGAGCTGTTTTTT
CDR3 protein: CASSSGQGGELFF

clone size: few
J gene: TRBJ2-2
V gene: TRBV5-6
D gene: NA
CDR3 DNA: TGTGCCAGCAGCTTTAGCCCGTTTCCCAGGGAGCTGTTTTTT
CDR3 protein: CASSFSPFPRELFF

clone size: few
J gene: TRBJ1-4
V gene: TRBV7-2
D gene: NA
CDR3 DNA: TGTGCCAGCAGCTTACAGTCTGGTCAGGGAGGTGAAAAACTGTTTTTT
CDR3 protein: CASSLQSGQGGEKLFF

clone size: few
J gene: TRBJ1-2
V gene: TRBV1
D gene: NA
CDR3 DNA: TGCACCAGCAGCCAAGAGAACAGCGTACTTTATGGCTACACCTTC
CDR3 protein: CTSSQENSVLYGYTF

clone size: many
J gene: TRBJ1-2
V gene: TRBV6-1
D gene: TRBD1
CDR3 DNA: TGTGCCAGCAGCCGAGGGGACAGACGCCACTATGGCTACACCTTC
CDR3 protein: CASSRGDRRHYGYTF

clone size: few
J gene: TRBJ2-2
V gene: TRBV12-3/TRBV12-4
D gene: NA
CDR3 DNA: TGTGCCAGCGGAGAGTTGGACACCGGGGAGCTGTTTTTT
CDR3 protein: CASGELDTGELFF

clone size: NA
J gene: TRBJ2-7
V gene: TRBV20-1
D gene: NA
CDR3 DNA: TGCAGTGCTGGGGGGGGCTTTTACGAGCAGTACTTC
CDR3 protein: CSAGGGFYEQYF

clone size: many
J gene: TRBJ2-1
V gene: TRBV20-1
D gene: NA
CDR3 DNA: TGCAGTGCTAGTCTCCCCGGGAATGAGCAGTTCTTC
CDR3 protein: CSASLPGNEQFF

clone size: few
J gene: TRBJ2-7
V gene: TRBV10-3
D gene: NA
CDR3 DNA: TGTGCCATCAGGGAGGGATTACAGACGACCTACGAGCAGTACTTC
CDR3 protein: CAIREGLQTTYEQYF

clone size: NA
J gene: TRBJ2-1
V gene: TRBV15
D gene: NA
CDR3 DNA: TGTGCCACGAGCACAAGCTACAATGAGCAGTTCTTC
CDR3 protein: CATSTSYNEQFF

clone size: NA
J gene: TRBJ2-2
V gene: TRBV7-9
D gene: NA
CDR3 DNA: TGTGCCAGCAGCTTTAGTGAGAGTGAGCTGTTTTTT
CDR3 protein: CASSFSESELFF